This TCR beta chain was retrieved from a study of cytomegalovirus exposure and HLA in healthy donors. As for the study in general: Most genotyped donors, over 70% of more than 300, had Caucasian-associated genetic ancestry.

PCR primers comprised 60 Vbeta and 13 Jbeta primers. Some clones are missing from TCRdb's copy, which holds only in-frame ones; the method was immunoSEQ multiplex PCR. The table has about 140,000 clones, roughly three quarters seen once. With 0 bases clipped from V and 6 bases from J, the junction kept 1 base outside the gene matches. The V gene's germline CDR1 is SGHRS and CDR2 YFSETQ. The CDR3 has 13 residues. The source of this sequence is a woman under 40 in good health and CMV-seronegative. V and J are TRBV5-1 and TRBJ2-3; 7 nucleotides match TRBD2. Material: PBMCs. The CDR3 sequence: CASSLAGRDTQYF. Written as DNA, the CDR3 is TGCGCCAGCAGCTTGGCCGGGAGGGATACGCAGTATTTT.